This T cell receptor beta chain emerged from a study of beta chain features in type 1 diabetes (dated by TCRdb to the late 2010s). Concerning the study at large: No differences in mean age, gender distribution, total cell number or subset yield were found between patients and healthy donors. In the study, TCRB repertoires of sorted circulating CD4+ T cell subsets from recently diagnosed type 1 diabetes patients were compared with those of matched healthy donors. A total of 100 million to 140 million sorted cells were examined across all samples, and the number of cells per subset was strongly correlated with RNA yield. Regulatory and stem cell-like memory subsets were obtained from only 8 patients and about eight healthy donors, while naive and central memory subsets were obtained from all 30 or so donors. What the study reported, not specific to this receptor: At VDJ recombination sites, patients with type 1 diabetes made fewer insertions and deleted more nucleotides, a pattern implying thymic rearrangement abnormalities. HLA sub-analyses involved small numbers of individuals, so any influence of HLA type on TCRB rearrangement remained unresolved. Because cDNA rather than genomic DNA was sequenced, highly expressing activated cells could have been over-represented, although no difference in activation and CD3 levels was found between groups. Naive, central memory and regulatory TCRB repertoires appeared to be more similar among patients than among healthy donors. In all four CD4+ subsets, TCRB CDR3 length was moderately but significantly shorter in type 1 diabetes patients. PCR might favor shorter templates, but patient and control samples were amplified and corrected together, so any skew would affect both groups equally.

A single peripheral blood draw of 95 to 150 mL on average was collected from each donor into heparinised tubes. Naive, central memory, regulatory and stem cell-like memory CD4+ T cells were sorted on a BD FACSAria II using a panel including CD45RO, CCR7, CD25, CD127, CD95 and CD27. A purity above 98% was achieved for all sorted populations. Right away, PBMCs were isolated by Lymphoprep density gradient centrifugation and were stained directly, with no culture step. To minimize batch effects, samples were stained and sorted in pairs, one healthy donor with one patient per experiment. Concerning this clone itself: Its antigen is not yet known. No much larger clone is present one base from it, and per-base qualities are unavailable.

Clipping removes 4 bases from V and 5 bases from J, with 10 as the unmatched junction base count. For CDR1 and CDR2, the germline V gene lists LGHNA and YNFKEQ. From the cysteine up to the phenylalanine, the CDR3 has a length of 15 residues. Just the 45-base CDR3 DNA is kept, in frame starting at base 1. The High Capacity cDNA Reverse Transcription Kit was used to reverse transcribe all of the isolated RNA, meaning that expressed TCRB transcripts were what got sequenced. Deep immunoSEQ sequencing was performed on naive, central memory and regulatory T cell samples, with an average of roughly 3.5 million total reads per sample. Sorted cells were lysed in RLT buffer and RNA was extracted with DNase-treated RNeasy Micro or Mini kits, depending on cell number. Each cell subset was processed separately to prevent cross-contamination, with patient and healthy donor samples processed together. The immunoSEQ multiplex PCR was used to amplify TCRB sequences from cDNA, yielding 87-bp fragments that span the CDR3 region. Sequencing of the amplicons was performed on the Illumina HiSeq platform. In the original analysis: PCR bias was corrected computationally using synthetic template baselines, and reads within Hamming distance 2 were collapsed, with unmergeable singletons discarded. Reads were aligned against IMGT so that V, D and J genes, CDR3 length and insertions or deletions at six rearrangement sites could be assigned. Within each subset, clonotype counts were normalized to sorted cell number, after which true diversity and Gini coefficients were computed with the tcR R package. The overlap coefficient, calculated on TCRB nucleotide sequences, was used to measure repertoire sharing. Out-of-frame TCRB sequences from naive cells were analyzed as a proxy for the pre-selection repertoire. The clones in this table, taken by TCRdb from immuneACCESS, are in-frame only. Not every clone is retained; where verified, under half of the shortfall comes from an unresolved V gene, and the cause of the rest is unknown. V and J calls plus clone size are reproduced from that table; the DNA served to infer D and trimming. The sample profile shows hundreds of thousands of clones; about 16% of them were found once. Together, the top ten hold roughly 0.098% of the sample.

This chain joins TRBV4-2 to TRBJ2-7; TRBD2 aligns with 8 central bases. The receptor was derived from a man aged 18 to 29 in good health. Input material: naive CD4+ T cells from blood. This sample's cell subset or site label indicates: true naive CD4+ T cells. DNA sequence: TGTGCCAGCAGCCGAGAGGGGACTAGTCATAACGAGCAGTACTTC. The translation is CASSREGTSHNEQYF.